This TCR beta chain derives from a study of T-cell memory formation after mild COVID-19. Study-wide points: Cross-reactive memory seemingly joined, as some responding clones were found in pre-infection memory.

Concerning this clonotype: What it recognizes is unknown.

Germline CDR1 reads SGHRS; CDR2 reads YFSETQ. The CDR3 length is 13 residues. The germline V and J ends were trimmed by 0 bases and 4 bases, with 7 bases remaining between them. TCRdb redid the calling of the 5' RACE reads with MiXCR, one entry per CDR3 protein. Here the sample spans around 390,000 distinct CDR3 sequences, roughly 15% being singletons. The V call is TRBV5-1, the J call TRBJ1-1; D is uncertain. Material for sequencing was PBMCs or a T cell subset sorted from them (not recorded which). The clonotype was recovered from a man younger than 30 who had mild COVID-19 (a few samples of this study predate the infection). Cell type and time point are not known. CDR3 sequence: CASSLAQVTEAFF. The CDR3 coding sequence is TGCGCCAGCAGCTTGGCTCAGGTCACTGAAGCTTTCTTT.